One and the same sample provided the 12 T cell receptor beta chains below, sequenced in a study of PD-L1 blockade in urothelial cancer. Assay: immunoSEQ multiplex PCR; the TCRdb copy retains only in-frame clones and omits some. The sample holds about 51,000 clones; around 88% are singletons and the top ten take roughly 17%. The sequences come from PBMCs, collected around atezolizumab (anti-PD-L1) treatment. These receptors all come from a man in his sixties with urothelial cancer.

The chain combines TRBV9 with TRBJ2-2, with 12 bases that match TRBD1. The length of the CDR3 is 15 residues. Germline V gives CDR1 SGDLS, CDR2 YYNGEE. The V gene end was trimmed by 2 bases and the J gene end by 8 bases; junction bases not matched to a gene: 4. The CDR3 is CASSVRDRGLGELFF. Here the CDR3 DNA reads TGTGCCAGCAGCGTCCGGGACAGGGGGCTTGGGGAGCTGTTTTTT.

The rearrangement uses TRBV7-2 and TRBJ1-1, with TRBD1 matching 10 bases. Germline V gene sequence: CDR1 SGHTA, CDR2 FQGNSA. This CDR3 contains 16 residues. The ends lost 1 base at V and 6 bases at J; junction bases unmatched: 8. The CDR3 is CASSLGKGQGIPEAFF. The CDR3 nucleotides are TGTGCCAGCAGCTTAGGAAAGGGACAGGGGATCCCTGAAGCTTTCTTT.

The chain is built from TRBV11-1 and TRBJ2-1; 7 bases map to TRBD2. Trimming at V came to 1 base and at J to 5 bases, leaving 5 bases not matched to a gene. CDR1 and CDR2 (germline): SGHAT, FQDESV (reference sequence). This CDR3 has 15 amino acids. The CDR3 DNA sequence: TGTGCCAGCAGCTTAGGGACTAGGACTAACAATGAGCAGTTCTTC. It yields the protein CASSLGTRTNNEQFF.

The V call is TRBV7-8, the J call TRBJ2-7; 7 bases agree with TRBD1. Per germline, CDR1 SGHVS and CDR2 FQNEAQ. V shed 1 base, J shed 7 bases, and the junction held 7 bases outside the gene matches. CDR3 length: 14 residues. Here the CDR3 DNA reads TGTGCCAGCAGCTTAGACGGGGCAGGGGGAGAGCAGTACTTC. Its protein is CASSLDGAGGEQYF.

The gene calls are TRBV7-9 and TRBJ1-5; no reliable D call. CDR1 is SEHNR and CDR2 is FQNEAQ in the germline V gene (reference sequence). The CDR3 loop spans 13 amino acids. Trimming stripped 4 bases from V and 7 bases from J, with 11 bases between. CDR3 region: CASSSQLGQPQHF. The CDR3 DNA reads TGTGCCAGCAGCTCCCAACTAGGACAGCCCCAGCATTTT.

This clone was detected only a few times. This chain uses TRBV30 with TRBJ1-1; D unresolved. The CDR3 covers 12 residues. The germline V and J ends were trimmed by 3 bases and 6 bases, with 11 bases remaining between them. Germline-derived CDR1 and CDR2 are GTSNPN and SVGIG (reference sequence). The CDR3 protein is CAWSLEVPEAFF. CDR3 nucleotide sequence: TGTGCCTGGAGCTTAGAGGTCCCTGAAGCTTTCTTT.

CDR3 DNA sequence: TGCGCCAGCAGCCAAGATGTCAGGGGCTATCAGCCCCAGCATTTT. This sequence encodes CASSQDVRGYQPQHF. V usage is TRBV4-1 and J usage is TRBJ1-5, with D possibly being TRBD1 (6 bases). Germline V gene lookup returns CDR1 MGHRA and CDR2 YSYEKL. V was cut by 0 bases and J by 5 bases, with 11 bases left in between. This CDR3 contains 15 residues.

The rearrangement joins TRBV28 to TRBJ2-7, with 9 bases lining up with TRBD2. The CDR3 has 14 amino acids. Trimming cost V 4 bases and J 3 bases; bases outside gene matches: 4. Germline V gives CDR1 MDHEN, CDR2 SYDVKM. The CDR3 DNA sequence: TGTGCCAGCAGTTGGCCAGCGGGAGGCTACGAGCAGTACTTC. As protein: CASSWPAGGYEQYF.

V and J are TRBV4-3 and TRBJ2-1; unclear D gene. Germline CDR1 reads LGHNA; CDR2 reads YSLEER. The length of the CDR3 is 14 residues. V gave up 0 bases and J gave up 0 bases, with 3 bases separating them. CDR3 bases: TGCGCCAGCAGCCAAGACGGCTCCTACAATGAGCAGTTCTTC. Translation: CASSQDGSYNEQFF.

J is TRBJ1-4 and V is TRBV6-1; D possibly corresponds to TRBD1 (6 bases). The CDR3 consists of 15 residues. The V gene lost 6 bases and the J gene lost 3 bases, with 14 bases spanning the gap. Germline CDR1 and CDR2: MNHNS and SASEGT. CDR3 DNA sequence: TGTGCCAGCAGATCGAGGGGGTTCCCTAATGAAAAACTGTTTTTT. Translating it yields CASRSRGFPNEKLFF.

This clone was detected a few times. The V gene is TRBV9, the J gene TRBJ1-5; D is perhaps TRBD1 (5 bases). The germline CDR1 and CDR2 sequences are SGDLS and YYNGEE. Trimming left V 0 bases short and J 4 bases short, with 11 bases between. CDR3 size: 15 residues. CDR3 coding DNA: TGTGCCAGCAGCGTAGACGGGGGGGGGAATCAGCCCCAGCATTTT. Encoded protein: CASSVDGGGNQPQHF.

The chain is built from TRBV7-9 and TRBJ2-7; D is perhaps TRBD1 (6 bases). Trimming shortened V by 5 bases and J by 1 base, and 12 bases separated the two germline ends. The CDR3 sequence is 14 residues long. Germline V lookup: CDR1 SEHNR, CDR2 FQNEAQ (reference sequence). As DNA, the CDR3 is TGTGCCAGCAGCCGCAGGGACATTTCCTACGAGCAGTACTTC. Residues: CASSRRDISYEQYF. Complete variable domain (other parts from reference TRBV7-9 and TRBJ2-7): DTGVSQNPRHKITKRGQNVTFRCDPISEHNRLYWYRQTLGQGPEFLTYFQNEAQLEKSRLLSDRFSAERPKGSFSTLEIQRTEQGDSAMYLCASSRRDISYEQYFGPGTRLTVT.